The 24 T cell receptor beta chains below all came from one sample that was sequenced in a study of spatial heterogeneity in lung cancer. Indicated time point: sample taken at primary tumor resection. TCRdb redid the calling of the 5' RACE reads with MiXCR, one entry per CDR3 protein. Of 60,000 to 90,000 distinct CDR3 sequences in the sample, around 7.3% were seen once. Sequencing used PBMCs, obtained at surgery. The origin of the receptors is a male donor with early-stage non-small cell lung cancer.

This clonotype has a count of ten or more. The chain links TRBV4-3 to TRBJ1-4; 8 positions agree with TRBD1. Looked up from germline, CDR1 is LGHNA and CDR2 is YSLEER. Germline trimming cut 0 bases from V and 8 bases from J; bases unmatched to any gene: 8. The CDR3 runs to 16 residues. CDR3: CASSQDVAGGREKLFF. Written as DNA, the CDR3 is TGCGCCAGCAGCCAAGATGTAGCAGGGGGCAGGGAAAAACTGTTTTTT.

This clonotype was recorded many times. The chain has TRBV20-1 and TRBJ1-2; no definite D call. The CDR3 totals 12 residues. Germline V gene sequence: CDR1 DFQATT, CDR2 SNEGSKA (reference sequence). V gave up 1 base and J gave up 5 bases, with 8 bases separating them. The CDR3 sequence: CSARAAEYGYTF. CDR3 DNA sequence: TGCAGTGCTAGAGCGGCAGAATATGGCTACACCTTC.

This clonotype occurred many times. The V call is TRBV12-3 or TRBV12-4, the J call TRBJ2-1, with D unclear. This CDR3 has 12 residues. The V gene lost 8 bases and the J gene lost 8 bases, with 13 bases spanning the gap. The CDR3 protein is CASESQPHEQFF. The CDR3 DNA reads TGTGCCAGCGAATCCCAGCCCCATGAGCAGTTCTTC.

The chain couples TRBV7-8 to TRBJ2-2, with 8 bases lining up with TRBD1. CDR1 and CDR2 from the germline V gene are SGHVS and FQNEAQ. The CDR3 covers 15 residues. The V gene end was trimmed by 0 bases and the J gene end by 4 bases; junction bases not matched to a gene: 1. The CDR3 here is CASSLARGPTGELFF. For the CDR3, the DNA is TGTGCCAGCAGCTTAGCCAGGGGGCCCACCGGGGAGCTGTTTTTT. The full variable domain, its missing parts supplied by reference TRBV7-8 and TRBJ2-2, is GAGVSQSPRYKVAKRGQDVALRCDPISGHVSLFWYQQALGQGPEFLTYFQNEAQLDKSGLPSDRFFAERPEGSVSTLKIQRTQQEDSAVYLCASSLARGPTGELFFGEGSRLTVL.

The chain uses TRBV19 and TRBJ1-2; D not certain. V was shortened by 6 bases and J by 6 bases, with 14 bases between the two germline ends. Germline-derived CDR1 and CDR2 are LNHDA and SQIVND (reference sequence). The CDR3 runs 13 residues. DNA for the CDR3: TGTGCCAGTAGATCTCCGGTAGCTCATGGCTACACCTTC. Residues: CASRSPVAHGYTF.

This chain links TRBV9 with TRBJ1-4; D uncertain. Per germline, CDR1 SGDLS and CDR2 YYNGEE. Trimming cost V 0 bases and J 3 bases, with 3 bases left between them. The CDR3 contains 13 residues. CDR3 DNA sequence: TGTGCCAGCAGCGTAGGTCCTAATGAAAAACTGTTTTTT. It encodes CASSVGPNEKLFF. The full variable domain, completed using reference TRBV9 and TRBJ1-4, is DSGVTQTPKHLITATGQRVTLRCSPRSGDLSVYWYQQSLDQGLQFLIQYYNGEERAKGNILERFSAQQFPDLHSELNLSSLELGDSALYFCASSVGPNEKLFFGSGTQLSVL.

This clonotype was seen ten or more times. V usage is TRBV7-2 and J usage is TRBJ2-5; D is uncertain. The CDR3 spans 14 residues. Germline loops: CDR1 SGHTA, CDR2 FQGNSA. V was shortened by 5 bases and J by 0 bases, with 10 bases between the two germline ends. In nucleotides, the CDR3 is TGTGCCAGCAGCCCCATTGGGAACCAAGAGACCCAGTACTTC. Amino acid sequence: CASSPIGNQETQYF.

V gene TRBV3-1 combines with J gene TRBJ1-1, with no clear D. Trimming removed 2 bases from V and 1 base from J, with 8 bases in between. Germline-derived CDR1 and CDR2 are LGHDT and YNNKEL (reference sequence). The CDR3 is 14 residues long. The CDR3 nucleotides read TGTGCCAGCAGCCAACAAGAAGGGAACACTGAAGCTTTCTTT. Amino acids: CASSQQEGNTEAFF.

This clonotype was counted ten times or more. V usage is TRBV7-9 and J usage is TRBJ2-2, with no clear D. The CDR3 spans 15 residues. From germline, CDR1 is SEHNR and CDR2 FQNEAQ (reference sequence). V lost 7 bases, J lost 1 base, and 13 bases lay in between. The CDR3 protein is CASTRGSGNTGELFF. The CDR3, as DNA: TGTGCCAGCACCCGAGGTTCAGGGAACACCGGGGAGCTGTTTTTT.

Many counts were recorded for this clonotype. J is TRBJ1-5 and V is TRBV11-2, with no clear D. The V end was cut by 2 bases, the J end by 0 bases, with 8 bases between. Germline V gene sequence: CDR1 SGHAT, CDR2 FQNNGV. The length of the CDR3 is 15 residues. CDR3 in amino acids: CASSLRTDSNQPQHF. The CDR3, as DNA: TGTGCCAGCAGCTTAAGGACGGATAGCAATCAGCCCCAGCATTTT.

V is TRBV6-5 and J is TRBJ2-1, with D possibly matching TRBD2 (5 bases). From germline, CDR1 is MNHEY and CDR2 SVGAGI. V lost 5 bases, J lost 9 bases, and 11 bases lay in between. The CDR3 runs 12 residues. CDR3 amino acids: CASSGSSSEQFF. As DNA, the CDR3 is TGTGCCAGCAGTGGCTCTAGCAGTGAGCAGTTCTTC.

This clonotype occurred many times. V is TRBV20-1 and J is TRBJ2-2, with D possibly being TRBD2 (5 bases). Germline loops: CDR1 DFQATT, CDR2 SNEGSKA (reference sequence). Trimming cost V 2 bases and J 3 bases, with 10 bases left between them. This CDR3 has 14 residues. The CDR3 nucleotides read TGCAGTGCTAGATCGGAGGTTCACACCGGGGAGCTGTTTTTT. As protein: CSARSEVHTGELFF.

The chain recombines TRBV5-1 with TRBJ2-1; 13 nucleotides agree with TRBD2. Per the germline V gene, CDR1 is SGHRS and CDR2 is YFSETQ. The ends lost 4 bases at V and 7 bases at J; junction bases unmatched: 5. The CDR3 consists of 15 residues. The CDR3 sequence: CASSPGLAGTNEQFF. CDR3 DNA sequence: TGCGCCAGCAGCCCGGGACTAGCGGGAACAAATGAGCAGTTCTTC.

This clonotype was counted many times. Here the CDR3 reads CASSLRTSGDPPEQYF. CDR3 sequence (DNA): TGTGCCAGCAGCCTAAGAACTAGCGGGGACCCCCCCGAGCAGTACTTC. The chain carries TRBV7-9 and TRBJ2-7; 10 nucleotides match TRBD2. This CDR3 is 16 amino acids long. Germline-derived CDR1 and CDR2 are SEHNR and FQNEAQ (reference sequence). Germline trimming cut 5 bases from V and 6 bases from J; bases unmatched to any gene: 13. Full variable domain (remainder filled in from reference TRBV7-9 and TRBJ2-7): DTGVSQNPRHKITKRGQNVTFRCDPISEHNRLYWYRQTLGQGPEFLTYFQNEAQLEKSRLLSDRFSAERPKGSFSTLEIQRTEQGDSAMYLCASSLRTSGDPPEQYFGPGTRLTVT.

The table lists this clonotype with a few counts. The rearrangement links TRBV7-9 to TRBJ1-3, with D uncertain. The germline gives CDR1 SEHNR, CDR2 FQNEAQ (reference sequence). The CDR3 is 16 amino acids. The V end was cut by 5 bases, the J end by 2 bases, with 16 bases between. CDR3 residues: CASSSRRTEAGNTIYF. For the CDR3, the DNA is TGTGCCAGCAGCAGCCGACGGACCGAAGCTGGAAACACCATATATTTT. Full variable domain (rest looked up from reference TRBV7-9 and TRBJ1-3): DTGVSQNPRHKITKRGQNVTFRCDPISEHNRLYWYRQTLGQGPEFLTYFQNEAQLEKSRLLSDRFSAERPKGSFSTLEIQRTEQGDSAMYLCASSSRRTEAGNTIYFGEGSWLTVV.

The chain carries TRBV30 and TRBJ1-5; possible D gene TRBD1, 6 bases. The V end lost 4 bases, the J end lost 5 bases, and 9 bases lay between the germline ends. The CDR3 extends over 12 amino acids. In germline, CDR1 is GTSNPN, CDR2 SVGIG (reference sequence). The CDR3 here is CAWNQGHQPQHF. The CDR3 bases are TGTGCCTGGAACCAGGGGCATCAGCCCCAGCATTTT.

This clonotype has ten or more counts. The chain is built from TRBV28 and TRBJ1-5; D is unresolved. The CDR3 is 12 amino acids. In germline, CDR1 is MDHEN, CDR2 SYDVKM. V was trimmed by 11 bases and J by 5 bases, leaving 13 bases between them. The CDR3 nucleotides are TGTGCCCTGGGGATTTTTGATCAGCCCCAGCATTTT. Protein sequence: CALGIFDQPQHF.

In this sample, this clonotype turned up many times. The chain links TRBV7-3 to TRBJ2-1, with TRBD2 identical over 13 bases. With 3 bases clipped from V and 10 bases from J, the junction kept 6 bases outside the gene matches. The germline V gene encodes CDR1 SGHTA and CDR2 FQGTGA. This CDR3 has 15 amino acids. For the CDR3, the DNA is TGTGCCAGCAGCTTGGGGACTAGCGGGACTGGGGAGCAGTTCTTC. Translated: CASSLGTSGTGEQFF.

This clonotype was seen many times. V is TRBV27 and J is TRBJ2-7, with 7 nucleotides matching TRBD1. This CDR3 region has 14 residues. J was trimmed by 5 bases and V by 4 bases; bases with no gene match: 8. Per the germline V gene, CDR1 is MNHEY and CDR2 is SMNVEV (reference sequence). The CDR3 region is CASSSGTALDEQYF. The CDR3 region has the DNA TGTGCCAGCAGTTCCGGGACAGCCCTTGACGAGCAGTACTTC.

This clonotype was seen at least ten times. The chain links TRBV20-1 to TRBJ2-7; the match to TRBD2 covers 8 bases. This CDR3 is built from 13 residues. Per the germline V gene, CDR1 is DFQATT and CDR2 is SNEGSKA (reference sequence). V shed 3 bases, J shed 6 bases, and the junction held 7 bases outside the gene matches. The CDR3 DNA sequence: TGCAGTGCTAGGGAACGAACTAGCGGCGAGCAGTACTTC. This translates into CSARERTSGEQYF.

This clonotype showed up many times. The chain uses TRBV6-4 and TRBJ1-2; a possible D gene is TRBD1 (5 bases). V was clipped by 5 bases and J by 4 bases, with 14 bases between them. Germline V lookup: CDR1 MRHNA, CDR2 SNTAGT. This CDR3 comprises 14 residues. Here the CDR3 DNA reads TGTGCCAGCAGTCTAGACGATGGGGGCTATGGCTACACCTTC. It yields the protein CASSLDDGGYGYTF.

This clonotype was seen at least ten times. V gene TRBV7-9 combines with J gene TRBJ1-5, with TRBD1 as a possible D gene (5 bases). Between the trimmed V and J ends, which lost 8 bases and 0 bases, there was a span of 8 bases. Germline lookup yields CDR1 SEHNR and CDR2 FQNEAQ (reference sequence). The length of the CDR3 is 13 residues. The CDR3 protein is CASGTDSNQPQHF. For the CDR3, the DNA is TGTGCCAGCGGGACGGATAGCAATCAGCCCCAGCATTTT.

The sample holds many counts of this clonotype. CDR3 in amino acids: CASSQGLAGADTQYF. The CDR3 DNA reads as TGTGCCAGCAGCCAAGGGCTAGCGGGAGCAGATACGCAGTATTTT. The chain carries TRBV4-2 and TRBJ2-3; 10 nucleotides line up with TRBD2. Germline V gene data show CDR1 as LGHNA and CDR2 as YNFKEQ. With 1 base clipped from V and 4 bases from J, the junction kept 2 bases outside the gene matches. There are 15 residues in the CDR3.

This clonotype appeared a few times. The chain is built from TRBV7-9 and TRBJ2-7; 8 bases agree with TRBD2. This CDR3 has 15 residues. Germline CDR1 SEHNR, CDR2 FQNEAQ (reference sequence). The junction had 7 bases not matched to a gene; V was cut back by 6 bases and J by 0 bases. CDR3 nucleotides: TGTGCCAGCAGAGGGGGGCGGGAGGCCTCCTACGAGCAGTACTTC. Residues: CASRGGREASYEQYF.